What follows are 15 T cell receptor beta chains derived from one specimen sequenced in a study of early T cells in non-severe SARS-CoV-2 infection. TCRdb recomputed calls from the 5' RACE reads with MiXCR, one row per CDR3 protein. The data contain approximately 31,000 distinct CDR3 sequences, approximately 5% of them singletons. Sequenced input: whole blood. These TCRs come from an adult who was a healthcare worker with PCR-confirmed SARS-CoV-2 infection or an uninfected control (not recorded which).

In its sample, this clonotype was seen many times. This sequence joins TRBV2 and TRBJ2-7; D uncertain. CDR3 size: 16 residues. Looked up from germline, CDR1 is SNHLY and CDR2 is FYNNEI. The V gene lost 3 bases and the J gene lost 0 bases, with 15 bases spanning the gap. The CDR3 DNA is TGTGCCAGCAGTGAGTCCCGAATTACAGTCTCCTACGAGCAGTACTTC. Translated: CASSESRITVSYEQYF.

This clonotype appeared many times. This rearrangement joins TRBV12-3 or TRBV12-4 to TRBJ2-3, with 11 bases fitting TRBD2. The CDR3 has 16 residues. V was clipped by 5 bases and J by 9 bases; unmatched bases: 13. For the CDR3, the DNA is TGTGCCAGCAGTCCCGGGACTAGCGGATTCGGCGGCACGCAGTATTTT. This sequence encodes CASSPGTSGFGGTQYF.

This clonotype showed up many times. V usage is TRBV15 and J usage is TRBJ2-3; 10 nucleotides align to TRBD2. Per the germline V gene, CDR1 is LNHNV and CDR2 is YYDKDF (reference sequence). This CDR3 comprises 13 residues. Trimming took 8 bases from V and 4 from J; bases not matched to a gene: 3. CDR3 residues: CATSSGRADTQYF. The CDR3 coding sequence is TGTGCCACCTCCAGCGGGAGGGCAGATACGCAGTATTTT.

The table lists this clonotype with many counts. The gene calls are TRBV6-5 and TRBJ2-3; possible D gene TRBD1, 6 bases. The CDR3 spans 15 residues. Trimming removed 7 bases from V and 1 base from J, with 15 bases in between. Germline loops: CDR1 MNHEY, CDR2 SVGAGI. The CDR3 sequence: CASNRDKGGTDTQYF. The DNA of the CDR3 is TGTGCCAGCAACCGGGACAAAGGGGGCACAGATACGCAGTATTTT.

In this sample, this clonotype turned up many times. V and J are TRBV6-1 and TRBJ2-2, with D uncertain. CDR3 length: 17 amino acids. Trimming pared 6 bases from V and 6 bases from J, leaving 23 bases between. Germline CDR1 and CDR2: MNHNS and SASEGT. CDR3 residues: CASSSPNLYRVPGELFF. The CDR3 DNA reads TGTGCCAGCAGCTCTCCCAATCTGTACCGGGTACCCGGGGAGCTGTTTTTT.

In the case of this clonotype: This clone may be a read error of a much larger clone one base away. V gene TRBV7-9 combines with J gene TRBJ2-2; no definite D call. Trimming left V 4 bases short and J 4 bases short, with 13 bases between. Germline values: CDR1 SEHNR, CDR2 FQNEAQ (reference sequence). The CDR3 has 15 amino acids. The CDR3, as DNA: TGTGCCAGCAGCTCGGCGGTCATCGGCACCGGGGAGCTGTTTTTT. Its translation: CASSSAVIGTGELFF.

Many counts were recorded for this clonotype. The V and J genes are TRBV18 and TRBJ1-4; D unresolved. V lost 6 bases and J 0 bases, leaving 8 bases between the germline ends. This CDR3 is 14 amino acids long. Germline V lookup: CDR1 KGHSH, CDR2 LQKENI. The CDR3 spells CASSPTPTNEKLFF. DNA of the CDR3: TGTGCCAGCTCTCCTACACCAACTAATGAAAAACTGTTTTTT.

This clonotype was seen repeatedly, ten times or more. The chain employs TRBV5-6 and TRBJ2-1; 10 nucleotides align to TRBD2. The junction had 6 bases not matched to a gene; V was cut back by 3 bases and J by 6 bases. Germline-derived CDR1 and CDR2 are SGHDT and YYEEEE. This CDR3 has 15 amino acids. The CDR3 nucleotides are TGTGCCAGCAGCTCTCGACTAGCGGGCAGCAATGAGCAGTTCTTC. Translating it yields CASSSRLAGSNEQFF.

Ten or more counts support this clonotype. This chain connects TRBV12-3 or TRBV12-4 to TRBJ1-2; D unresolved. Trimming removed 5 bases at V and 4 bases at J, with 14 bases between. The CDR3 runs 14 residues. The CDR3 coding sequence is TGTGCCAGCAGTCGACCCCCGGGCCCCTATGGCTACACCTTC. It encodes CASSRPPGPYGYTF.

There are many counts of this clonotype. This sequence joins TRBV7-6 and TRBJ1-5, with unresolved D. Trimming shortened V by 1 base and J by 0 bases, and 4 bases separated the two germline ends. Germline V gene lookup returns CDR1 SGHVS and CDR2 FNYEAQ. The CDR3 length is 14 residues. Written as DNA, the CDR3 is TGTGCCAGCAGCTTAGGTTATAGCAATCAGCCCCAGCATTTT. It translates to CASSLGYSNQPQHF.

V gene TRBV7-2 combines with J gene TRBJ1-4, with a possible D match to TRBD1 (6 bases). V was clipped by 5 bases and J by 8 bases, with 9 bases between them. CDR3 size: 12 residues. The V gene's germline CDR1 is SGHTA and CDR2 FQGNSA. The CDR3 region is CASSSDREKLFF. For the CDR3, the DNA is TGTGCCAGCAGCAGCGACAGGGAAAAACTGTTTTTT.

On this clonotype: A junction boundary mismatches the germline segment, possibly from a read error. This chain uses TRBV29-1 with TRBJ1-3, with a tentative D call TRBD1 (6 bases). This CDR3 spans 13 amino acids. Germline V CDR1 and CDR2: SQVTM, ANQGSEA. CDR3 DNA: TGCAGCGTGGAAGGGGGGCTTGGAAACACCATATATTTT. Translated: CSVEGGLGNTIYF.

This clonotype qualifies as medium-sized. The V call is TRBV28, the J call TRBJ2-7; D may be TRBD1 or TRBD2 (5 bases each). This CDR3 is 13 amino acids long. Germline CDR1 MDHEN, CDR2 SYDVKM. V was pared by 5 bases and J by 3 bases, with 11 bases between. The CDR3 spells CASSEGPLYEQYF. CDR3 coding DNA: TGTGCCAGCAGTGAGGGACCGCTCTACGAGCAGTACTTC.

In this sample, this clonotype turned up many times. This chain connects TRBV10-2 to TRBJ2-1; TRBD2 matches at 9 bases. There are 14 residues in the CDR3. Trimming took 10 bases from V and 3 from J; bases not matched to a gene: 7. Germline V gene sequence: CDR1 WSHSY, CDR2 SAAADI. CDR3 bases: TGCGCCATCGGGCCGACTAGCGGCTACAATGAGCAGTTCTTC. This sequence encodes CAIGPTSGYNEQFF.

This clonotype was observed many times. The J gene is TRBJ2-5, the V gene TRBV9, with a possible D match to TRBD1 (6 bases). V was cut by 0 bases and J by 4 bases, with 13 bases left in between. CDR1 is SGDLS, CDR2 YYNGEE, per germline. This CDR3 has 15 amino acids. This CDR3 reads CASSVVGGTSETQYF. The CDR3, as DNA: TGTGCCAGCAGCGTAGTAGGGGGAACCTCAGAGACCCAGTACTTC.